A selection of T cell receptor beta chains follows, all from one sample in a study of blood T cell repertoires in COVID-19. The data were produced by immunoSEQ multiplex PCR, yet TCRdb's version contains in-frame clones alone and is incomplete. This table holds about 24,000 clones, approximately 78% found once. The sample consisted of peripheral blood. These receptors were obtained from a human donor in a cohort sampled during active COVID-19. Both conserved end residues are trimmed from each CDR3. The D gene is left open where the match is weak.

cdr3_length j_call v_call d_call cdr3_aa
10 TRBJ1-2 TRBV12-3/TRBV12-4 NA ASSPPGVGYT
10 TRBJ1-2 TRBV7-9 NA ASSLRAYGYT
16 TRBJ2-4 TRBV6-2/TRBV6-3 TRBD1 ASSSNHRQGLVKNIQY
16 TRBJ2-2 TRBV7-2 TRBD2 ASSLLLAGASNTGELF
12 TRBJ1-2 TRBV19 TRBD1 ASRVGTGNYGYT
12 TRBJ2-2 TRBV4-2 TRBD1 ASSRDRNTGELF
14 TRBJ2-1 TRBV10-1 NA ASRAPCGPSYNEQF
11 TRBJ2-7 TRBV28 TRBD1 ASSWDRGDEQY
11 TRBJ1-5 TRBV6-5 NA ASSYREGQPQH
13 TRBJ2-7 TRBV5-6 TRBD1 ASSAMTGGSYEQY
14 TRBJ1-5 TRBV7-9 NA ASSLGVGNSNQPQH
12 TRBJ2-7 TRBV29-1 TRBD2 SVDSNSGSYEQY
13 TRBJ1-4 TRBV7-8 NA ASSLEQGFSEKLF
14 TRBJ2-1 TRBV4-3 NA ASSRQAQKEYNEQF
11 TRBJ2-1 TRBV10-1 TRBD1 ASSRQGMNEQF
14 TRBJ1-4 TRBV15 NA ATSRDRSGNREKLF
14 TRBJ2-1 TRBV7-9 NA ASRSGYASSYNEQF
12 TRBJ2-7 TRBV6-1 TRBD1 ASSYWGQGYEQY
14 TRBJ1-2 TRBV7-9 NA ASSFSGTLDPGGYT
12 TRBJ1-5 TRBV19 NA ASSMRVSNQPQH
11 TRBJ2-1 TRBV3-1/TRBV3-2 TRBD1 ASSRGQHNEQF
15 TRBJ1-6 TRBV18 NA ASSPKLREIYNSPLH
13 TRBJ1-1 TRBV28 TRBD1 ASTKTGGKDTEAF
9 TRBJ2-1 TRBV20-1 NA SASLAPGQF
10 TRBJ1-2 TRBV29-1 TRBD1 SGGGQLYGYT
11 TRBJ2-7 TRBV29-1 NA SVESIYSYEQY
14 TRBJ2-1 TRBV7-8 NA ASSLTTESSYNEQF
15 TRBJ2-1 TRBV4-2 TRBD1 ASSQATRGRRYNEQF
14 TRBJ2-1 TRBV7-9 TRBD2 ARSASGEGSYNEQF
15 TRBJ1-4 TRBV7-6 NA ASSLAGAEATGEKLF
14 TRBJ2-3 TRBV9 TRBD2 ASSVARGGRSDTQY
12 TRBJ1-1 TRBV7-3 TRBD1 ASSSGTGNTEAF
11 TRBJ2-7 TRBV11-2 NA ASRVASGHEQY
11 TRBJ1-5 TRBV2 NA ASNRLENQPQH
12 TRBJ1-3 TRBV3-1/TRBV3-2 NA ASSQGGQGNTIY
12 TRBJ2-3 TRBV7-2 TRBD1 ASSPDRVPDTQY
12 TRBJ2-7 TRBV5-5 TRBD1 ASSSGTDFYEQY
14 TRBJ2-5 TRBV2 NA AKQKGQGMGQETQY
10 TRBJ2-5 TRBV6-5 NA ASLGPEETQY
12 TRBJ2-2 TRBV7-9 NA ASSFRGATGELF
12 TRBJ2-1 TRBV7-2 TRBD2 ACERGASYNEQF
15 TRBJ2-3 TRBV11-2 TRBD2 ASSLGLSGGETDTQY
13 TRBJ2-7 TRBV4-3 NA ASSLEGLAGGEQY
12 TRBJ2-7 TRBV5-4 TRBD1 ASRGTGGTYEQY
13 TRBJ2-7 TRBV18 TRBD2 ASSPGGRTLYEQY
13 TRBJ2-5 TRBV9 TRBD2 ASAPHLAGGETQY
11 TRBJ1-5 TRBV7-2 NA ASSLTGVQPQH
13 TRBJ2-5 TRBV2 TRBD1 ASSAPGQGAETQY
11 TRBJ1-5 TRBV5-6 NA ASSFGGEQPQH
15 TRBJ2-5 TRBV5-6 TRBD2 ASSLIGLAGGRETQY
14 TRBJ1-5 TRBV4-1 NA ASSQVGGGGNQPQH
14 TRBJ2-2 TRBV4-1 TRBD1 ASSQGQGPNTGELF
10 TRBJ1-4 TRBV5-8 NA ASSFSNEKLF
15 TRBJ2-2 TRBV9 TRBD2 ASSVIAGGLSTGELF
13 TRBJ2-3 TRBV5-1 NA ASTRRYTAGDTQY
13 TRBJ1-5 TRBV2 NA ASSGGGRNNQPQH
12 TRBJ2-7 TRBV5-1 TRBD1 ASSPGQGLYEQY
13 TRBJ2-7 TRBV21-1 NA ASSKRGRDSYEQY
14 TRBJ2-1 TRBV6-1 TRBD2 ASSELLAGVDNEQF